The clone carrying this TCR beta chain was observed once. This sample is part of a study of T cell changes during pregnancy in multiple sclerosis. The J segment lost 7 bases and the V segment lost 1 base, leaving 5 bases of the junction unmatched. The CDR3 is made up of 15 amino acids. Germline V gene data show CDR1 as SGHAT and CDR2 as FQNNGV. Generated by immunoSEQ multiplex PCR, the TCRdb table keeps only in-frame clones and is missing some. The data hold 100,000 to 130,000 clones, with under 95% observed a single time. V and J are TRBV11-2 and TRBJ2-1, with TRBD2 matching over 9 bases. The receptor's source is a female donor in good health, enrolled as a control in a pregnancy study. Sequenced material: peripheral blood, taken in the third trimester of pregnancy. The CDR3 sequence is CASSLGGGAGNEQFF. CDR3 coding DNA: TGTGCCAGCAGCTTAGGCGGGGGGGCCGGGAATGAGCAGTTCTTC.